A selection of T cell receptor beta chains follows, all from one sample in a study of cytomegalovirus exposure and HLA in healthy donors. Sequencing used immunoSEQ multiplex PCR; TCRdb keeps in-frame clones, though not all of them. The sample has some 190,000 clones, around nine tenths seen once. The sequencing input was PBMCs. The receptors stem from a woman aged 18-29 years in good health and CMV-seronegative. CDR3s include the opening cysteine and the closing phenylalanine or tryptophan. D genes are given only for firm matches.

CDR3 protein: CASSGGLATNEQFF
D gene: TRBD2
CDR3 length: 14
V gene: TRBV13

CDR3 protein: CASELAGGREQFF
D gene: TRBD2
CDR3 length: 13
V gene: TRBV7-9

CDR3 protein: CASSSTGLNEQFF
D gene: .
CDR3 length: 13
V gene: TRBV5-1

CDR3 protein: CASRGVNAYEQYF
D gene: .
CDR3 length: 13
V gene: TRBV5-1

CDR3 protein: CASSFPGQGSEAFF
D gene: TRBD1
CDR3 length: 14
V gene: TRBV11-2

CDR3 protein: CASSFITHLSYEQYF
D gene: .
CDR3 length: 15
V gene: TRBV5-8

CDR3 protein: CASSPGQGNYGYTF
D gene: TRBD1
CDR3 length: 14
V gene: TRBV5-1

CDR3 protein: CASSQDRGHEQFF
D gene: TRBD1
CDR3 length: 13
V gene: TRBV4-2

CDR3 protein: CASSQVRGGDTEAFF
D gene: .
CDR3 length: 15
V gene: TRBV18

CDR3 protein: CASAFEVDYEQYF
D gene: .
CDR3 length: 13
V gene: TRBV12-5

CDR3 protein: CSVVSTGDGGKLFF
D gene: TRBD1
CDR3 length: 14
V gene: TRBV29-1

CDR3 protein: CASSQEQASTDTQYF
D gene: .
CDR3 length: 15
V gene: TRBV4-2

CDR3 protein: CASSFPGRPDTQYF
D gene: .
CDR3 length: 14
V gene: TRBV7-2

CDR3 protein: CASSEVDRARSEQYF
D gene: TRBD1
CDR3 length: 15
V gene: TRBV6-1

CDR3 protein: CASSRLAGRYEQYF
D gene: TRBD2
CDR3 length: 14
V gene: TRBV2

CDR3 protein: CASSSRNSPLHF
D gene: .
CDR3 length: 12
V gene: TRBV19

CDR3 protein: CASTRGYPYEQYF
D gene: .
CDR3 length: 13
V gene: TRBV6-1

CDR3 protein: CASSRASGSHEQYF
D gene: TRBD2
CDR3 length: 14
V gene: TRBV9

CDR3 protein: CASSQGDRGLEKLFF
D gene: TRBD1
CDR3 length: 15
V gene: TRBV4-1

CDR3 protein: CSARPGTTDEQYF
D gene: TRBD2
CDR3 length: 13
V gene: TRBV29-1

CDR3 protein: CAWSRGEGNQPQHF
D gene: .
CDR3 length: 14
V gene: TRBV30

CDR3 protein: CASSLGGDNQPQHF
D gene: .
CDR3 length: 14
V gene: TRBV28

CDR3 protein: CASSSLGRGSFEETQYF
D gene: TRBD2
CDR3 length: 17
V gene: TRBV7-2

CDR3 protein: CASSPGGVNTEAFF
D gene: .
CDR3 length: 14
V gene: TRBV6-4

CDR3 protein: CASSPPASGGRELFF
D gene: .
CDR3 length: 15
V gene: TRBV7-9

CDR3 protein: CASSSRIPGGTGKGTEAFF
D gene: .
CDR3 length: 19
V gene: TRBV5-5

CDR3 protein: CASSQGRGSYHEQFF
D gene: .
CDR3 length: 15
V gene: TRBV14

CDR3 protein: CASSFPVTGVADTQYF
D gene: .
CDR3 length: 16
V gene: TRBV11-2

CDR3 protein: CASSVGGLVMSYEQFF
D gene: .
CDR3 length: 16
V gene: TRBV9

CDR3 protein: CASSLHTLQGRRGYTF
D gene: .
CDR3 length: 16
V gene: TRBV27

CDR3 protein: CASSLGQGDTQYF
D gene: .
CDR3 length: 13
V gene: TRBV5-1

CDR3 protein: CASSQDLSASSYEQYF
D gene: .
CDR3 length: 16
V gene: TRBV4-2

CDR3 protein: CASSHTDRRHGYTF
D gene: TRBD1
CDR3 length: 14
V gene: TRBV5-8

CDR3 protein: CASRWLAGSSYEQYF
D gene: TRBD2
CDR3 length: 15
V gene: TRBV2

CDR3 protein: CASSPSPQDYGYTF
D gene: .
CDR3 length: 14
V gene: TRBV7-2

CDR3 protein: CASSPRDRINSRHF
D gene: TRBD1
CDR3 length: 14
V gene: TRBV28

CDR3 protein: CASSLGTGETDTQYF
D gene: TRBD1
CDR3 length: 15
V gene: TRBV5-1

CDR3 protein: CASSQEGASGGYEQYF
D gene: TRBD2
CDR3 length: 16
V gene: TRBV4-3

CDR3 protein: CASSYVSGGAGNEQFF
D gene: TRBD2
CDR3 length: 16
V gene: TRBV6-5

CDR3 protein: CASSVAKDRGSGANVLTF
D gene: TRBD1
CDR3 length: 18
V gene: TRBV9

CDR3 protein: CASSLASGGDSYNEQFF
D gene: TRBD2
CDR3 length: 17
V gene: TRBV28

CDR3 protein: CASSPRGLQFF
D gene: .
CDR3 length: 11
V gene: TRBV2

CDR3 protein: CATARSNTEAFF
D gene: .
CDR3 length: 12
V gene: TRBV15

CDR3 protein: CASSSSGPLGNSPLHF
D gene: .
CDR3 length: 16
V gene: TRBV7-9

CDR3 protein: CASSLPGQLYEQYF
D gene: TRBD1
CDR3 length: 14
V gene: TRBV18

CDR3 protein: CAWSVSGGGYEQYF
D gene: TRBD2
CDR3 length: 14
V gene: TRBV30

CDR3 protein: CASSDTTGEQYF
D gene: .
CDR3 length: 12
V gene: TRBV6-1

CDR3 protein: CASSQDSYNSPLHF
D gene: .
CDR3 length: 14
V gene: TRBV6-5

CDR3 protein: CASSLSGGDQPQHF
D gene: .
CDR3 length: 14
V gene: TRBV9

CDR3 protein: CASNLIAGAYNEQFF
D gene: TRBD2
CDR3 length: 15
V gene: TRBV6-6

CDR3 protein: CASSEPGQPSGGYTF
D gene: TRBD1
CDR3 length: 15
V gene: TRBV6-4